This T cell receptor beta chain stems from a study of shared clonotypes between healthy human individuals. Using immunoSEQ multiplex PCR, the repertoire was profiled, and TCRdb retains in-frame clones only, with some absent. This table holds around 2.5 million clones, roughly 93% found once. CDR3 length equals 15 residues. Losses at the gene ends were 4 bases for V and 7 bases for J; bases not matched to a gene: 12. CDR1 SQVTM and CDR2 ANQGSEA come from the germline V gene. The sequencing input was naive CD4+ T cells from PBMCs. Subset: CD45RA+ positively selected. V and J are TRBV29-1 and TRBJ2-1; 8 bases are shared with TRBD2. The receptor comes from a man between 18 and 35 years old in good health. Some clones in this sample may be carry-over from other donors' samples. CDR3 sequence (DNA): TGCAGCGTTGGGTCGGTCGGGAGGGCCCGAAATGAGCAGTTCTTC. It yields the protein CSVGSVGRARNEQFF.